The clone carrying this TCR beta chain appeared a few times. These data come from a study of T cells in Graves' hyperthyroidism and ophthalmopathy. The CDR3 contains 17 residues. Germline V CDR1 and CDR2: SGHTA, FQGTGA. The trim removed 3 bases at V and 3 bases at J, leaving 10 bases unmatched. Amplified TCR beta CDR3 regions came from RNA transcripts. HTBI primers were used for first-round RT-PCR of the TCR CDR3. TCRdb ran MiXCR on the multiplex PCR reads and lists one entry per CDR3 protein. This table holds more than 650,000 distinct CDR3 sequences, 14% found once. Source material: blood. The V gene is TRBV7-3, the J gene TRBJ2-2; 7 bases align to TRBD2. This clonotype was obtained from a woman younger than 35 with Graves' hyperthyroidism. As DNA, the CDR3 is TGTGCCAGCAGCTTTTTGGCGGGAGTTGGTTACACCGGGGAGCTGTTTTTT. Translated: CASSFLAGVGYTGELFF.